Following are 29 T cell receptor beta chains from one sample sequenced in a study of metastatic and nonmetastatic thyroid tumors. TCRdb ran MiXCR on the PCR reads. Here the sample spans 9,000 or so clones, about 15% being singletons. Treatment of any kind had been given to no patient before thyroid surgery. Material for sequencing was blood. These receptors all come from a female donor with papillary thyroid cancer or a benign thyroid nodule (not recorded which). Some clones in this sample may be carry-over from other donors' samples.

This chain uses TRBV4-3 with TRBJ2-7; D ambiguous. Germline-derived CDR1 and CDR2 are LGHNA and YSLEER. The CDR3 spans 14 residues. V shed 1 base and J shed 3 bases, with 10 bases lying between them. In DNA form, the CDR3 reads TGCGCCAGCAGCCAAGTCCTGGGGATCTACGAGCAGTACTTC. Its translation is CASSQVLGIYEQYF.

About this clone: This may be a read error, as it is one base from a much larger clone. The chain joins TRBV20-1 to TRBJ2-7; no clear D gene. Germline V gene lookup returns CDR1 DFQATT and CDR2 SNEGSKA (reference sequence). The CDR3 totals 13 residues. The CDR3 sequence is CSARGSRSYDQYF. The CDR3 nucleotides read TGCAGTGCTAGAGGTAGTCGGTCCTACGATCAGTACTTC.

This clone appeared many times. The chain combines TRBV27 with TRBJ1-1; D is unclear. The CDR3 length is 13 residues. The ends were cut back, 0 bases at V and 2 bases at J, with 4 bases in the middle. From germline, CDR1 is MNHEY and CDR2 SMNVEV (reference sequence). CDR3: CASSLSANTEAFF. DNA for the CDR3: TGTGCCAGCAGTTTATCGGCTAACACTGAAGCTTTCTTT.

The rearrangement uses TRBV9 and TRBJ2-3; no firm D call. Germline loops: CDR1 SGDLS, CDR2 YYNGEE. V lost 0 bases and J lost 2, with 4 bases in between. The CDR3 sequence is 13 residues long. The CDR3 DNA is TGTGCCAGCAGCGTAGGCGTCACAGATACGCAGTATTTT. Translating it yields CASSVGVTDTQYF.

J is TRBJ2-1 and V is TRBV16, with 12 bases that match TRBD1. The CDR3 covers 16 residues. Looked up from germline, CDR1 is KGHSY and CDR2 is FQNENV. The junction had 5 bases not matched to a gene; V was cut back by 2 bases and J by 6 bases. The CDR3 protein is CASSQSLGQGANEQFF. In DNA form, the CDR3 reads TGTGCCAGCAGCCAAAGTTTGGGACAGGGGGCCAATGAGCAGTTCTTC.

This clone appeared many times. The chain uses TRBV5-6 and TRBJ2-7, with TRBD2 matching over 11 bases. Trimming at V came to 0 bases and at J to 2 bases, leaving 4 bases not matched to a gene. The V gene's germline CDR1 is SGHDT and CDR2 YYEEEE. There are 16 residues in the CDR3. CDR3 region: CASSLAGGLAAYEQYF. CDR3 in DNA: TGTGCCAGCAGCTTGGCCGGGGGACTAGCGGCCTACGAGCAGTACTTC.

This clone showed up many times. This chain joins TRBV5-6 and TRBJ2-7, with a weak D call TRBD2 (6 bases). This CDR3 has 17 amino acids. Per the germline V gene, CDR1 is SGHDT and CDR2 is YYEEEE. V was cut by 1 base and J by 6 bases, with 23 bases left in between. The CDR3 here is CASSLLRLVSTDGEQYF. The DNA for the CDR3 is TGTGCCAGCAGCTTGTTAAGACTAGTTTCGACGGATGGCGAGCAGTACTTC.

This clone was counted at least ten times. The CDR3 coding sequence is TGTGCCAGCAGCCAAGTGGCACTAGCGGGGGCCACGGGGACCGGGGAGCTGTTTTTT. It translates to CASSQVALAGATGTGELFF. The chain has TRBV3-1 and TRBJ2-2; TRBD2 aligns across 11 bases. The V gene end was trimmed by 1 base and the J gene end by 5 bases; junction bases not matched to a gene: 12. The CDR3 loop spans 19 amino acids. Germline assignment: CDR1 LGHDT and CDR2 YNNKEL (reference sequence).

By its share, this clone is medium-sized. The chain has TRBV27 and TRBJ2-1; D is unclear. This CDR3 is 11 amino acids long. Trimming left V 7 bases short and J 5 bases short, with 6 bases between. Germline V gene lookup returns CDR1 MNHEY and CDR2 SMNVEV (reference sequence). The CDR3 DNA reads as TGTGCCAGCAAGCTGCACAATGAGCAGTTCTTC. Translation gives CASKLHNEQFF.

This clone was detected ten times or more. At the DNA level, this CDR3 is encoded by other sequences in the same sample as well. The chain carries TRBV18 and TRBJ2-1; 7 positions agree with TRBD1. Germline lookup yields CDR1 KGHSH and CDR2 LQKENI. This CDR3 region has 15 residues. V shed 5 bases and J 0 bases; nucleotides not matched to a gene: 4. The CDR3 DNA sequence: TGTGCCAGCTCAGCCGGGACAGCCTCCTACAATGAGCAGTTCTTC. Translation: CASSAGTASYNEQFF.

This clone was picked up many times. The chain joins TRBV5-4 to TRBJ1-1, with D tentatively TRBD1 (5 bases). V lost 2 bases to trimming and J lost 6 bases, with 11 bases between them. The germline CDR1 and CDR2 sequences are SGHNT and YYREEE (reference sequence). This CDR3 is 13 amino acids long. The DNA for the CDR3 is TGTGCCAGCAGCTTTGTTGAAGGGGCTGAAGCTTTCTTT. It encodes CASSFVEGAEAFF.

The chain employs TRBV20-1 and TRBJ2-7; 12 positions agree with TRBD2. The CDR3 extends over 14 amino acids. Unmatched junction bases numbered 5, after V lost 4 bases and J lost 4 bases. CDR1 and CDR2 (germline): DFQATT, SNEGSKA (reference sequence). CDR3 nucleotide sequence: TGCAGTGCTACCAGACTAGCGGGAGAGTACGAGCAGTACTTC. Amino acid sequence: CSATRLAGEYEQYF.

A word on this clone: The junction shows a germline mismatch at one end, possibly a read error. V gene TRBV6-4 combines with J gene TRBJ2-3; D perhaps matches TRBD2 (7 bases). The CDR3 has 15 amino acids. Germline values: CDR1 MRHNA, CDR2 SNTAGT. The CDR3 sequence is CASSYSQGGADTQYF. In DNA form, the CDR3 reads TGTGCCAGCAGTTACTCGCAAGGGGGGGCAGATACGCAGTATTTT.

This clone is classed as medium-sized (0.01 to 0.1%). This chain's CDR3 is CASSDSGQSYEQYF. DNA for the CDR3: TGTGCCAGCAGTGATAGCGGGCAAAGCTACGAGCAGTACTTC. The rearrangement links TRBV28 to TRBJ2-7, with 7 positions matching TRBD2. The CDR3 spans 14 residues. V lost 5 bases, J lost 3 bases, and 7 bases stayed unmatched. In germline, CDR1 is MDHEN, CDR2 SYDVKM.

There are many counts of this clone. The V gene is TRBV5-1, the J gene TRBJ2-5; 9 positions match TRBD2. The CDR3 contains 15 residues. CDR1 SGHRS and CDR2 YFSETQ come from the germline V gene. V trimming: 2 bases; J trimming: 4 bases; junction bases outside the gene matches: 6. The CDR3 DNA reads TGCGCCAGCAGCTTTGTAGCGGGAGAGAGAGAGACCCAGTACTTC. Its translation: CASSFVAGERETQYF. The variable domain in full, completed from reference TRBV5-1 and TRBJ2-5, reads KAGVTQTPRYLIKTRGQQVTLSCSPISGHRSVSWYQQTPGQGLQFLFEYFSETQRNKGNFPGRFSGRQFSNSRSEMNVSTLELGDSALYLCASSFVAGERETQYFGPGTRLLVL.

Within the sample, this clone is medium-sized. The V call is TRBV7-2, the J call TRBJ2-1; TRBD1 might be the D (7 bases). Trimming removed 1 base at V and 5 bases at J, with 18 bases between. The CDR3 consists of 17 residues. The germline gives CDR1 SGHTA, CDR2 FQGNSA. The CDR3 is CASSLGGGGAVHNEQFF. The CDR3 region has the DNA TGTGCCAGCAGCTTAGGAGGAGGGGGCGCGGTCCACAATGAGCAGTTCTTC.

This clone was found many times. The chain combines TRBV16 with TRBJ2-3, with D uncertain. CDR1 is KGHSY and CDR2 is FQNENV in the germline V gene. The CDR3 has 14 amino acids. V was pared by 8 bases and J by 3 bases, with 15 bases between. CDR3 protein: CASALADFTDTQYF. For the CDR3, the DNA is TGTGCCAGCGCGCTTGCAGATTTTACAGATACGCAGTATTTT.

The rearrangement uses TRBV19 and TRBJ2-1; 7 bases match TRBD1. The CDR3 covers 14 residues. Trimming cost V 5 bases and J 10 bases; bases outside gene matches: 11. Germline V gene lookup returns CDR1 LNHDA and CDR2 SQIVND (reference sequence). CDR3 coding DNA: TGTGCCAGTAGTGGAACGACAGGGCCCGGAGAGCAGTTCTTC. This sequence encodes CASSGTTGPGEQFF.

This clone is medium-sized within its sample. This chain links TRBV6-1 with TRBJ2-6; D gene uncertain. This CDR3 has 13 amino acids. Germline CDR1 is MNHNS and CDR2 is SASEGT. The V and J ends lost 7 bases and 0 bases respectively, with 4 bases between them. CDR3: CASTISGANVLTF. DNA of the CDR3: TGTGCCAGCACTATCTCTGGGGCCAACGTCCTGACTTTC.

In this sample, this clone turned up many times. The chain carries TRBV3-1 and TRBJ2-3, with 13 bases lining up with TRBD2. CDR3 length: 15 residues. After removal of 4 bases from V and 6 bases from J, the junction contained 4 bases not matched to a gene. Germline loops: CDR1 LGHDT, CDR2 YNNKEL (reference sequence). The CDR3 is CASSLGTSGVDTQYF. The CDR3 coding sequence is TGTGCCAGCAGCCTCGGGACTAGCGGGGTTGATACGCAGTATTTT.

This clone rates as medium-sized (0.01 to 0.1%). The chain uses TRBV10-3 and TRBJ1-2; D unclear. The CDR3 loop spans 13 amino acids. Germline V gene lookup returns CDR1 ENHRY and CDR2 SYGVKD. Trimming cost V 4 bases and J 0 bases, with 6 bases left between them. In nucleotides, the CDR3 is TGTGCCATCAGTGCGACTACTAACTATGGCTACACCTTC. Translated, it gives CAISATTNYGYTF.

This clone was found many times. The gene calls are TRBV7-9 and TRBJ1-6; D is unresolved. Trimming removed 3 bases at V and 5 bases at J, with 5 bases between. The CDR3 has 13 amino acids. CDR1 is SEHNR, CDR2 FQNEAQ, per germline (reference sequence). The CDR3 protein is CASSLDNNSPLHF. The CDR3 coding sequence is TGTGCCAGCAGCTTGGATAATAATTCACCCCTCCACTTT.

This clone was recorded many times. The V call is TRBV7-2, the J call TRBJ2-3; D not resolved. Trimming cost V 4 bases and J 3 bases, with 8 bases left between them. Germline V lookup: CDR1 SGHTA, CDR2 FQGNSA. The CDR3 loop spans 13 amino acids. The CDR3 nucleotides read TGTGCCAGCAGCTGGCCCCGTACAGATACGCAGTATTTT. Translating gives CASSWPRTDTQYF.

This clone was seen more than once but under ten times. The chain couples TRBV30 to TRBJ1-4; 10 bases align to TRBD1. This CDR3 has 14 amino acids. J lost 8 bases, V lost 0 bases, and 3 bases had no gene match. The germline V gene encodes CDR1 GTSNPN and CDR2 SVGIG (reference sequence). As DNA, the CDR3 is TGTGCCTGGAGTGTCGACAGGGGGCGAGAAAAACTGTTTTTT. As protein: CAWSVDRGREKLFF.

Many counts were recorded for this clone. The chain carries TRBV7-9 and TRBJ2-1; D tentatively fits TRBD1 or TRBD2 (6 bases each). Trimming stripped 7 bases from V and 3 bases from J, with 19 bases between. The CDR3 loop spans 16 amino acids. The germline V gene encodes CDR1 SEHNR and CDR2 FQNEAQ (reference sequence). The CDR3 spells CASTLSRGRVYNEQFF. Written as DNA, the CDR3 is TGTGCCAGCACCCTCTCACGGGGGCGCGTCTACAATGAGCAGTTCTTC.

This clone is deemed medium-sized. Other DNA sequences in this specimen translate into the identical CDR3. V gene TRBV24-1 combines with J gene TRBJ2-2, with D hard to call. The germline gives CDR1 KGHDR, CDR2 SFDVKD. This CDR3 comprises 14 residues. The V gene lost 4 bases and the J gene lost 0 bases, with 5 bases spanning the gap. In nucleotides, the CDR3 is TGTGCCACCAGTGAAGTCACGAACACCGGGGAGCTGTTTTTT. Its protein is CATSEVTNTGELFF.

This clone is medium-sized in the sample. This chain connects TRBV12-3 or TRBV12-4 to TRBJ2-1; 7 bases align to TRBD2. With V trimmed by 3 bases and J by 6 bases, 8 bases remained unmatched. This CDR3 is built from 15 residues. CDR3 in amino acids: CASSFGGGRFNEQFF. CDR3 nucleotide sequence: TGTGCCAGCAGTTTTGGGGGGGGAAGGTTCAATGAGCAGTTCTTC.

V and J are TRBV5-1 and TRBJ2-1; D might be TRBD1 or TRBD2, each matching 5 bases. Germline CDR1 is SGHRS and CDR2 is YFSETQ. The CDR3 is 15 amino acids. V was pared by 0 bases and J by 4 bases, with 11 bases between. The CDR3 sequence: CASSLAGTVYNEQFF. The CDR3 bases are TGCGCCAGCAGCTTGGCCGGGACCGTTTACAATGAGCAGTTCTTC.

Relative to its sample, this clone is medium-sized. The rearrangement joins TRBV28 to TRBJ2-7, with TRBD1 matching over 8 bases. CDR1 and CDR2 from the germline V gene are MDHEN and SYDVKM. This CDR3 spans 15 amino acids. The ends lost 1 base at V and 4 bases at J; junction bases unmatched: 6. The CDR3 nucleotides are TGTGCCAGCAGTTTATCCAGGACAGGGACGTACGAGCAGTACTTC. This sequence encodes CASSLSRTGTYEQYF.